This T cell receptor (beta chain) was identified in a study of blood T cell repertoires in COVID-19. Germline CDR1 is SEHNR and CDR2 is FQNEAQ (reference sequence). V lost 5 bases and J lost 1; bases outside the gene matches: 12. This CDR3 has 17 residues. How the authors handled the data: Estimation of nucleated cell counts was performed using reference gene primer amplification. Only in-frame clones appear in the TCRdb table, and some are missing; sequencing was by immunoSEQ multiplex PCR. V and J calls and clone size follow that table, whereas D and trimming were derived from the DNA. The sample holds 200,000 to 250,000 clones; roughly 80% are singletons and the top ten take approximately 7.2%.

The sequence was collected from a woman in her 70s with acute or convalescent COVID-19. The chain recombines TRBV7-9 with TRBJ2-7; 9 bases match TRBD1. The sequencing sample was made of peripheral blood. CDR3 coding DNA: TGTGCCAGCAGCGTTACCGGGACAGGGAACCCTTCCTACGAGCAGTACTTC. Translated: CASSVTGTGNPSYEQYF.